These 31 T cell receptor beta chains came from one sample sequenced in a study of T cell changes during pregnancy in multiple sclerosis. Profiled with immunoSEQ multiplex PCR; TCRdb holds only in-frame clones, not every one. The profile shows under 120,000 clones, just over 90% of them singletons. Sequenced material: peripheral blood, taken after pregnancy. These receptors came from a female donor with multiple sclerosis, enrolled in a pregnancy study.

V gene TRBV9 combines with J gene TRBJ1-3; the D is unclear. The ends were cut back, 3 bases at V and 0 bases at J, with 4 bases in the middle. This CDR3 contains 13 residues. Germline V gene lookup returns CDR1 SGDLS and CDR2 YYNGEE. This CDR3 is CASSGSSGNTIYF. CDR3 nucleotide sequence: TGTGCCAGCAGCGGGAGCTCTGGAAACACCATATATTTT.

This chain joins TRBV10-2 and TRBJ1-2; 10 positions agree with TRBD1. V was pared by 5 bases and J by 5 bases, with 8 bases of the junction left unmatched. Per the germline V gene, CDR1 is WSHSY and CDR2 is SAAADI. The CDR3 covers 15 residues. Here the CDR3 reads CASSKRPGQGYGYTF. The DNA of the CDR3 is TGCGCCAGCAGTAAGCGCCCGGGACAGGGGTATGGCTACACCTTC.

This clone showed up just a few times. The rearrangement uses TRBV6-5 and TRBJ1-1; the match to TRBD1 covers 9 bases. Germline V gene data show CDR1 as MNHEY and CDR2 as SVGAGI. V shed 6 bases, J shed 1 base, and the junction held 3 bases outside the gene matches. CDR3 size: 14 residues. Written as DNA, the CDR3 is TGTGCCAGCAGCCTGACAGGGGGGAACACTGAAGCTTTCTTT. It is translated as CASSLTGGNTEAFF.

V is TRBV5-5 and J is TRBJ1-3; 8 bases align to TRBD1. Germline loops: CDR1 SGHKS, CDR2 YYEKEE (reference sequence). Germline trimming cut 3 bases from V and 4 bases from J; bases unmatched to any gene: 6. The CDR3 length is 15 residues. Here the CDR3 reads CASSSWTGIGNTIYF. CDR3 in DNA: TGTGCCAGCAGCTCCTGGACAGGGATAGGAAACACCATATATTTT.

V gene TRBV10-3 combines with J gene TRBJ2-7; no firm D call. CDR3 length: 16 amino acids. Trimming removed 3 bases at V and 1 base at J, with 16 bases between. CDR1 and CDR2 (germline): ENHRY, SYGVKD. The CDR3 loop reads CAISEESPEASYEQYF. CDR3 nucleotide sequence: TGTGCCATCAGTGAAGAGAGTCCAGAAGCGTCCTACGAGCAGTACTTC.

The CDR3 loop is CASSPPGQGIYEQYF. The CDR3 bases are TGTGCCAGCTCACCACCGGGACAGGGGATATACGAGCAGTACTTC. V gene TRBV18 combines with J gene TRBJ2-7; TRBD1 matches 10 bases. The junction had 3 bases not matched to a gene; V was cut back by 0 bases and J by 4 bases. This CDR3 has 15 residues. Germline lookup yields CDR1 KGHSH and CDR2 LQKENI.

The V and J genes are TRBV10-3 and TRBJ2-3, with 8 nucleotides matching TRBD1. Germline V gene lookup returns CDR1 ENHRY and CDR2 SYGVKD. Trimming took 7 bases from V and 6 from J; bases not matched to a gene: 9. CDR3 length: 14 amino acids. This chain's CDR3 is CAIKPPGQVDTQYF. The CDR3, as DNA: TGTGCCATCAAGCCACCGGGACAGGTCGATACGCAGTATTTT.

CDR3 nucleotide sequence: TGCGCCAGCAGCGCCCGGGACTCTTCGGGCTCCTACGAGCAGTACTTC. It codes for CASSARDSSGSYEQYF. The V gene is TRBV5-1, the J gene TRBJ2-7, with D possibly matching TRBD2 (6 bases). This CDR3 is built from 16 residues. Germline CDR1 SGHRS, CDR2 YFSETQ. The V and J ends lost 4 bases and 0 bases respectively, with 17 bases between them.

The chain links TRBV18 to TRBJ2-7; TRBD2 might be the D (5 bases). The germline V gene has CDR1 KGHSH and CDR2 LQKENI. Trimming left V 3 bases short and J 6 bases short, with 6 bases between. This CDR3 region has 11 residues. CDR3 sequence reads: CASSPEGEQYF. CDR3 nucleotides: TGTGCCAGCTCACCTGAGGGCGAGCAGTACTTC. Using reference TRBV18 and TRBJ2-7 for the parts outside the CDR3, the full variable domain is NAGVMQNPRHLVRRRGQEARLRCSPMKGHSHVYWYRQLPEEGLKFMVYLQKENIIDESGMPKERFSAEFPKEGPSILRIQQVVRGDSAAYFCASSPEGEQYFGPGTRLTVT.

The sample holds one count of this clone. This chain links TRBV5-6 with TRBJ2-1, with D perhaps matching TRBD2 (5 bases). V was clipped by 1 base and J by 5 bases, with 13 bases between them. The CDR3 sequence is 15 residues long. Germline V gene lookup returns CDR1 SGHDT and CDR2 YYEEEE. CDR3 sequence reads: CASSLWVAGHNEQFF. DNA for the CDR3: TGTGCCAGCAGCTTGTGGGTTGCGGGCCACAATGAGCAGTTCTTC.

This rearrangement joins TRBV5-6 to TRBJ2-1, with D tentatively TRBD1 (5 bases). Looked up from germline, CDR1 is SGHDT and CDR2 is YYEEEE. The CDR3 runs 19 residues. Trimming shortened V by 4 bases and J by 3 bases, and 26 bases separated the two germline ends. The CDR3 nucleotides are TGTGCCAGCAGCAACCCGCCCGTGAGCAGGGAAGGTCTCTACAATGAGCAGTTCTTC. Its protein is CASSNPPVSREGLYNEQFF.

The rearrangement links TRBV5-1 to TRBJ2-3; 14 nucleotides align to TRBD2. The germline V gene has CDR1 SGHRS and CDR2 YFSETQ. J was trimmed by 6 bases and V by 3 bases; bases with no gene match: 3. This CDR3 spans 15 amino acids. This CDR3 is CASSWTSGGSDTQYF. In nucleotides, the CDR3 is TGCGCCAGCAGCTGGACTAGCGGGGGGAGTGATACGCAGTATTTT.

The rearrangement links TRBV29-1 to TRBJ1-2; D is perhaps TRBD1 (5 bases). Trimming removed 0 bases from V and 7 bases from J, with 12 bases in between. The CDR3 has 13 residues. Germline-derived CDR1 and CDR2 are SQVTM and ANQGSEA. CDR3: CSVEDGRVSGYTF. The CDR3 nucleotides are TGCAGCGTTGAAGATGGCAGGGTGAGTGGCTACACCTTC.

This chain uses TRBV10-3 with TRBJ1-1; TRBD1 matches 8 bases. The CDR3 has 14 residues. V lost 7 bases to trimming and J lost 4 bases; unmatched junction nucleotides: 8. CDR1 is ENHRY and CDR2 is SYGVKD in the germline V gene. The CDR3 sequence: CAITKTGEGTEAFF. In nucleotides, the CDR3 is TGTGCCATCACTAAGACAGGGGAGGGCACTGAAGCTTTCTTT.

V usage is TRBV19 and J usage is TRBJ2-7; TRBD2 is a possible D gene (5 bases). Looked up from germline, CDR1 is LNHDA and CDR2 is SQIVND (reference sequence). This CDR3 region has 15 residues. Trimming removed 5 bases at V and 0 bases at J, with 14 bases between. CDR3 in amino acids: CASSAGPPGSYEQYF. CDR3 DNA sequence: TGTGCCAGTAGTGCGGGCCCTCCCGGCTCCTACGAGCAGTACTTC.

This chain links TRBV5-4 with TRBJ2-3, with 9 positions matching TRBD2. The CDR3 contains 14 residues. The germline V gene encodes CDR1 SGHNT and CDR2 YYREEE (reference sequence). V was pared by 4 bases and J by 2 bases, with 2 bases of the junction left unmatched. CDR3 nucleotide sequence: TGTGCCAGCAGCCAGGGACTAGCCACAGATACGCAGTATTTT. This sequence encodes CASSQGLATDTQYF.

The chain combines TRBV9 with TRBJ2-5; 12 bases fit TRBD2. V lost 0 bases to trimming and J lost 5 bases; unmatched junction nucleotides: 5. CDR3 length: 16 residues. From germline, CDR1 is SGDLS and CDR2 YYNGEE. The chain's CDR3 is CASSVVPSGGEETQYF. CDR3 DNA: TGTGCCAGCAGCGTAGTTCCTAGCGGGGGGGAGGAGACCCAGTACTTC. The whole variable domain, remainder taken from reference TRBV9 and TRBJ2-5, is DSGVTQTPKHLITATGQRVTLRCSPRSGDLSVYWYQQSLDQGLQFLIQYYNGEERAKGNILERFSAQQFPDLHSELNLSSLELGDSALYFCASSVVPSGGEETQYFGPGTRLLVL.

Points on this clone: A read error may account for a junction end that differs from germline. The V and J genes are TRBV5-6 and TRBJ1-1; TRBD1 matches 7 bases. The CDR3 extends over 12 amino acids. Germline V lookup: CDR1 SGHDT, CDR2 YYEEEE. The CDR3 spells CASSPGTADAFF. The CDR3 nucleotides are TGTGCCAGCAGCCCCGGGACAGCTGACGCTTTCTTT.

The V and J genes are TRBV2 and TRBJ1-3, with 9 bases fitting TRBD1. The CDR3 consists of 15 residues. The V gene end was trimmed by 7 bases and the J gene end by 0 bases; junction bases not matched to a gene: 4. In germline, CDR1 is SNHLY, CDR2 FYNNEI. CDR3 residues: CASKQGQGSGNTIYF. CDR3 DNA sequence: TGTGCCAGCAAACAGGGACAGGGCTCTGGAAACACCATATATTTT.

V is TRBV18 and J is TRBJ2-6; 7 bases fit TRBD1. From germline, CDR1 is KGHSH and CDR2 LQKENI. V was pared by 5 bases and J by 2 bases, with 3 bases of the junction left unmatched. The CDR3 has 15 residues. The CDR3 here is CASSYTGAGANVLTF. The CDR3 coding sequence is TGTGCCAGCTCATATACAGGGGCTGGGGCCAACGTCCTGACTTTC.

The rearrangement uses TRBV5-1 and TRBJ1-1; D is uncertain. The CDR3 is 14 amino acids. V lost 6 bases to trimming and J lost 1 base, with 13 bases between them. Germline V CDR1 and CDR2: SGHRS, YFSETQ. The chain's CDR3 is CASTGGQSNTEAFF. DNA for the CDR3: TGCGCCAGCACCGGAGGGCAGTCGAACACTGAAGCTTTCTTT. The full variable domain, with the rest looked up from reference TRBV5-1 and TRBJ1-1, is KAGVTQTPRYLIKTRGQQVTLSCSPISGHRSVSWYQQTPGQGLQFLFEYFSETQRNKGNFPGRFSGRQFSNSRSEMNVSTLELGDSALYLCASTGGQSNTEAFFGQGTRLTVV.

This CDR3 is CTSSRGAKRGGKNIQYF. CDR3 in DNA: TGCACCAGCAGCCGGGGGGCAAAGCGGGGGGGAAAAAACATTCAGTACTTC. The chain joins TRBV1 to TRBJ2-4; the D call TRBD2 from the table was never checked on the DNA. TRBV1 is a pseudogene. The CDR3 spans 17 residues.

This clone was recorded a few times. V usage is TRBV15 and J usage is TRBJ2-7; maybe TRBD2 (6 bases). The CDR3 spans 11 residues. The germline CDR1 and CDR2 sequences are LNHNV and YYDKDF (reference sequence). V dropped 9 bases and J dropped 3 bases, with 9 bases sitting between them. Written as DNA, the CDR3 is TGTGCCACTGCGCGGGACTACGAGCAGTACTTC. Amino acid sequence: CATARDYEQYF.

V usage is TRBV13 and J usage is TRBJ2-5; TRBD2 matches 14 bases. V was pared by 5 bases and J by 4 bases, with 12 bases of the junction left unmatched. CDR3 size: 18 residues. Germline V lookup: CDR1 PRHDT, CDR2 FYEKMQ (reference sequence). CDR3 nucleotides: TGTGCCAGCAGCCTGGGACTAGCGGGGGCCCCGGGAGGAGAGACCCAGTACTTC. Translation: CASSLGLAGAPGGETQYF.

The V and J genes are TRBV6-4 and TRBJ2-2, with 9 bases that match TRBD1. J lost 3 bases, V lost 4 bases, and 0 bases had no gene match. Germline-derived CDR1 and CDR2 are MRHNA and SNTAGT. The CDR3 is 14 residues long. CDR3 loop: CASSGTGDTGELFF. CDR3 DNA sequence: TGTGCCAGCAGTGGGACAGGGGACACCGGGGAGCTGTTTTTT.

J is TRBJ2-7 and V is TRBV5-5; D remains ambiguous. Per germline, CDR1 SGHKS and CDR2 YYEKEE (reference sequence). The CDR3 covers 14 residues. Trimming took 6 bases from V and 0 from J, leaving 13 bases between them. The CDR3 DNA sequence: TGTGCCAGCACCCAAATGTATAGCTCCTACGAGCAGTACTTC. Its protein product is CASTQMYSSYEQYF.

This clone was seen a few times. This chain connects TRBV4-1 to TRBJ1-6; D might be TRBD1 (6 bases). The germline gives CDR1 MGHRA, CDR2 YSYEKL. Trimming cost V 0 bases and J 2 bases, with 20 bases left between them. CDR3 length: 20 residues. The CDR3 reads CASSQDWGRGGLAYNSPLHF. CDR3 in DNA: TGCGCCAGCAGCCAAGACTGGGGTCGGGGGGGGCTGGCCTATAATTCACCCCTCCACTTT.

J is TRBJ2-1 and V is TRBV9; 14 bases align to TRBD2. V lost 6 bases and J lost 5; bases outside the gene matches: 4. From germline, CDR1 is SGDLS and CDR2 YYNGEE. The CDR3 loop spans 15 amino acids. In nucleotides, the CDR3 is TGTGCCAGCAACCCGGGACTAGCGGGGGACAATGAGCAGTTCTTC. It translates to CASNPGLAGDNEQFF. Based on the CDR3 plus reference TRBV9 and TRBJ2-1, the full variable domain is DSGVTQTPKHLITATGQRVTLRCSPRSGDLSVYWYQQSLDQGLQFLIQYYNGEERAKGNILERFSAQQFPDLHSELNLSSLELGDSALYFCASNPGLAGDNEQFFGPGTRLTVL.

This clone appeared a single time. V gene TRBV12-2 combines with J gene TRBJ2-4; the table assigns TRBD1, which was not confirmed against the DNA. TRBV12-2 is an annotated pseudogene. The CDR3 contains 14 residues. The CDR3 coding sequence is TGTGCAAGTCGCTCCAACCAGATTATGGACATTCAGTACTTC. Translating gives CASRSNQIMDIQYF.

The chain couples TRBV7-3 to TRBJ2-2; TRBD2 agrees at 14 bases. Germline CDR1 and CDR2: SGHTA and FQGTGA. V was pared by 5 bases and J by 3 bases, with 5 bases of the junction left unmatched. This CDR3 is 17 amino acids long. The CDR3: CASSPPGLAGDTGELFF. The CDR3 region has the DNA TGTGCCAGCAGCCCTCCGGGACTAGCGGGGGACACCGGGGAGCTGTTTTTT.

The gene calls are TRBV27 and TRBJ1-3; no firm D call. The V and J ends lost 3 bases and 0 bases respectively, with 6 bases between them. The germline V gene encodes CDR1 MNHEY and CDR2 SMNVEV (reference sequence). The CDR3 has 14 amino acids. CDR3 residues: CASSFSPSGNTIYF. CDR3 coding DNA: TGTGCCAGCAGTTTCTCTCCCTCTGGAAACACCATATATTTT.